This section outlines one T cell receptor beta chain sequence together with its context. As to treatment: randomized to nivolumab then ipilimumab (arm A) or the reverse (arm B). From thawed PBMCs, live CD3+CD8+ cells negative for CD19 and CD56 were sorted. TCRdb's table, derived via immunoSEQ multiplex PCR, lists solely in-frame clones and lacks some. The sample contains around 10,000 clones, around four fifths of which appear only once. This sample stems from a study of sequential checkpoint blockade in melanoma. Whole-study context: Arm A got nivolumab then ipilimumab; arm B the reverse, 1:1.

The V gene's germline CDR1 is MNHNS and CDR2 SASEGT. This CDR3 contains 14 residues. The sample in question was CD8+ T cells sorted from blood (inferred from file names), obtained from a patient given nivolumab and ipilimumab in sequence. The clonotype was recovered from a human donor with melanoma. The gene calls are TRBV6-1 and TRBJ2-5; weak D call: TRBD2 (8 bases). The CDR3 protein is CAQGDGLASETQYF. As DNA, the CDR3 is TGTGCTCAGGGGGACGGACTAGCATCCGAGACCCAGTACTTC.